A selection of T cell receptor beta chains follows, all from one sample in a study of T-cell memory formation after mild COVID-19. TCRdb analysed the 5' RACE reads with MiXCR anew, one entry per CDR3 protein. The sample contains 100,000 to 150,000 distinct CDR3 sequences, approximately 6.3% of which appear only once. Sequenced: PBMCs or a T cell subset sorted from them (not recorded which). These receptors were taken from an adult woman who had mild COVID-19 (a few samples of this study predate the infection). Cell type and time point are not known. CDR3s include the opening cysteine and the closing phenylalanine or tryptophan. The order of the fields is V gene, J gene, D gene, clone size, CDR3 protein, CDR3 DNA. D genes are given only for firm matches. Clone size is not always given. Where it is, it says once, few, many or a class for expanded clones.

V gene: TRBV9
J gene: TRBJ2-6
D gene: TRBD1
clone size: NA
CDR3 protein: CASSVGQGKAGANVLTF
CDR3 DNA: TGTGCCAGCAGCGTAGGACAGGGGAAGGCTGGGGCCAACGTCCTGACTTTC

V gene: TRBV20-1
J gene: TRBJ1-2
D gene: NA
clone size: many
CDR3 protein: CSATGSYGYTF
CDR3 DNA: TGCAGTGCTACAGGGTCCTATGGCTACACCTTC

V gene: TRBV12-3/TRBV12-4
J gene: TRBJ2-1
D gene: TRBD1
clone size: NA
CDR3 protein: CASSLGTGGAEQFF
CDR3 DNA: TGTGCCAGCAGTTTGGGGACAGGGGGCGCTGAGCAGTTCTTC

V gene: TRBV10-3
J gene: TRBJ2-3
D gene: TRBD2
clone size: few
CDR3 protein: CAISERAGGRDTQYF
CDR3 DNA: TGTGCCATCAGTGAAAGAGCGGGGGGCCGAGATACGCAGTATTTT

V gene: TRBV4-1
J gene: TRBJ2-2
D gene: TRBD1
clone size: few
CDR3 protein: CASSQAPGQANNTGELFF
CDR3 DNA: TGCGCCAGCAGCCAAGCACCGGGACAGGCAAATAACACCGGGGAGCTGTTTTTT

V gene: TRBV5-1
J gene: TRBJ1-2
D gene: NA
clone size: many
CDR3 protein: CASTPEFANYGYTF
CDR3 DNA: TGCGCCAGCACCCCGGAATTCGCTAACTATGGCTACACCTTC

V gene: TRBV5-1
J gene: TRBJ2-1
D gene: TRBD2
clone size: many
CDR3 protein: CASSPGTSGSLNEQFF
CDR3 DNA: TGCGCCAGCAGCCCCGGGACTAGCGGGAGTCTTAATGAGCAGTTCTTC

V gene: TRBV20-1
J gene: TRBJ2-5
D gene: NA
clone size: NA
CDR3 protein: CSASLVDGETQYF
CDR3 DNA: TGCAGTGCTAGCTTGGTAGATGGAGAGACCCAGTACTTC

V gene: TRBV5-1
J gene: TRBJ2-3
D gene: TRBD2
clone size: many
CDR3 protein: CASRPSAGGAGDTQYF
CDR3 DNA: TGCGCCAGCAGGCCGTCAGCGGGGGGTGCCGGGGATACGCAGTATTTT

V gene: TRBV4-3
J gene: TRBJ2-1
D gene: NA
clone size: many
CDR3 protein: CASSRQGKQFF
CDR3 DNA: TGCGCCAGCAGCCGGCAGGGCAAGCAGTTCTTC

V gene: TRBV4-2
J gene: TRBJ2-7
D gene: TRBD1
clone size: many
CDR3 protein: CASSPGTGSYEQYF
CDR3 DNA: TGTGCCAGCAGCCCCGGGACAGGTTCCTACGAGCAGTACTTC

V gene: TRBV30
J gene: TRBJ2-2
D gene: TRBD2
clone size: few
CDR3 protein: CAWSRLAGDTGELFF
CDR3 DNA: TGTGCCTGGAGTAGGCTAGCGGGGGACACCGGGGAGCTGTTTTTT

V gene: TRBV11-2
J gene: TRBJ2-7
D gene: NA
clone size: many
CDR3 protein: CASSLDRGPYEQYF
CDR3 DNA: TGTGCCAGCAGCTTAGACCGGGGACCCTACGAGCAGTACTTC

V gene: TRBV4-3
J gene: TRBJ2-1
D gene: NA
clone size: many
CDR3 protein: CASSQDQGGQEFF
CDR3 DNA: TGCGCCAGCAGCCAAGATCAGGGAGGACAAGAGTTCTTC

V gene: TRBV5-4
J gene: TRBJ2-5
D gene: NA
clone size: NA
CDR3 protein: CASSLQEETQYF
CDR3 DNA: TGTGCCAGCAGCTTACAGGAGGAGACCCAGTACTTC

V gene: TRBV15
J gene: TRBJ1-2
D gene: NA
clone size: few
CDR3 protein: CATSRATAGTYGYTF
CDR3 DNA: TGTGCCACCAGCAGAGCCACTGCAGGGACCTATGGCTACACCTTC

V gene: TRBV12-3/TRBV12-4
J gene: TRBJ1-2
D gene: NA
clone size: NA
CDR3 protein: CASSPRSLGYTF
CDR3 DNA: TGTGCCAGCAGCCCCAGGAGTCTGGGCTACACCTTC

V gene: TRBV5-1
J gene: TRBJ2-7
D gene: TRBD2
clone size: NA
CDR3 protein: CASSLDAGGFYEQYF
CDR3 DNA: TGCGCCAGCAGCTTGGATGCGGGAGGGTTCTACGAGCAGTACTTC

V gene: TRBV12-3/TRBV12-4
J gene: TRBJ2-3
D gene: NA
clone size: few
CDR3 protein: CASSPRERFTDTQYF
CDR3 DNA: TGTGCCAGCAGTCCGAGGGAGCGGTTCACAGATACGCAGTATTTT

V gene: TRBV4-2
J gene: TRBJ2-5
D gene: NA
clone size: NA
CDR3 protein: CASSQGPGKVETQYF
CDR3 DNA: TGTGCCAGCAGCCAAGGACCGGGGAAGGTTGAGACCCAGTACTTC

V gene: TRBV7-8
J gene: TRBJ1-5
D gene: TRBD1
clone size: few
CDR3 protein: CASSLGTGTAKYSNQPQHF
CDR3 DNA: TGTGCCAGCAGCTTAGGGACCGGGACAGCAAAATATAGCAATCAGCCCCAGCATTTT

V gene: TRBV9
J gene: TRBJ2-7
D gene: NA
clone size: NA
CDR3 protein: CASSVGVTYEQYF
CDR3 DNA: TGTGCCAGCAGCGTAGGGGTCACCTACGAGCAGTACTTC

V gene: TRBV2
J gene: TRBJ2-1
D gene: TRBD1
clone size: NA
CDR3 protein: CASSELQGSVYNEQFF
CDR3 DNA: TGTGCCAGCAGTGAATTACAGGGGTCAGTCTACAATGAGCAGTTCTTC

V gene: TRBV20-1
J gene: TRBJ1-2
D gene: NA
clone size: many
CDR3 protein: CSARDGGRLHYGYTF
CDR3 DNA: TGCAGTGCTAGAGATGGGGGGAGACTTCACTATGGCTACACCTTC

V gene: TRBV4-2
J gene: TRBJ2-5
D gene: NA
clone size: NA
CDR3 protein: CASSRGARETQYF
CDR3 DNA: TGTGCCAGCAGCCGGGGAGCGAGGGAGACCCAGTACTTC

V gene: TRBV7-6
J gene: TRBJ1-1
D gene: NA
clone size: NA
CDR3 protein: CASSLAVLPGDTEAFF
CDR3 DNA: TGTGCCAGCAGCTTAGCGGTCTTACCCGGGGACACTGAAGCTTTCTTT

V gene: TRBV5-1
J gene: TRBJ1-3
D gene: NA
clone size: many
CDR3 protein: CASSLAPSGGASGNTIYF
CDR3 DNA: TGCGCCAGCAGCTTGGCGCCTTCGGGCGGAGCCTCTGGAAACACCATATATTTT

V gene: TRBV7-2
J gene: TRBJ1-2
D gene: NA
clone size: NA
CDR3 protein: CASSLLPGKDGYTF
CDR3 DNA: TGTGCCAGCAGCTTACTCCCAGGGAAGGATGGCTACACCTTC

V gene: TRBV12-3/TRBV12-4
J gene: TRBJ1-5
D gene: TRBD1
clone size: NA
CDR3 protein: CASTERQGVRSHHF
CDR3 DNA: TGTGCCAGCACCGAACGACAGGGGGTTCGATCCCATCATTTT

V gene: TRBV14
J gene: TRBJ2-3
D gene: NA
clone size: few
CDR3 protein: CASSQDGRRTDTQYF
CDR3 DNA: TGTGCCAGCAGCCAAGACGGGCGACGCACAGATACGCAGTATTTT

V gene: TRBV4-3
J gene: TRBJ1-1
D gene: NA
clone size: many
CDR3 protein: CASSSHRGQNTEAFF
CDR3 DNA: TGCGCCAGCAGCTCACACCGGGGGCAGAACACTGAAGCTTTCTTT

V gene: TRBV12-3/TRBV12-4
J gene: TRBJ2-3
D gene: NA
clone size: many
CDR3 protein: CASSLRDTQYF
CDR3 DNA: TGTGCCAGCAGTTTAAGAGATACGCAGTATTTT

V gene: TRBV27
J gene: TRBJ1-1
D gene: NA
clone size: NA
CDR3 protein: CASSFPERNTEAFF
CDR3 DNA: TGTGCCAGCAGTTTTCCCGAGAGGAACACTGAAGCTTTCTTT